This T cell receptor beta chain is from a study of graft-versus-host responses after intestinal transplantation. Findings and caveats of the study: Investigators detected GvH clones in recipient marrow, with some emerging earlier in ileum or blood.

Sequenced by immunoSEQ multiplex PCR; TCRdb stores in-frame clones only, minus some. Altogether nearly 90,000 clones are present, about four fifths being singletons, with the ten largest covering approximately 18%. The length of the CDR3 is 15 residues. The germline V gene encodes CDR1 KGHSH and CDR2 LQKENI. The V gene end was trimmed by 3 bases and the J gene end by 2 bases; junction bases not matched to a gene: 0. On this clone: Antigen: not known.

The input for sequencing was unstimulated CD8+ T cells sorted from spleen or lymph node cells, taken before intestinal transplant. This sequence joins TRBV18 and TRBJ2-7; 14 bases align to TRBD2. This sequence was found in a human donor who received an intestinal transplant. The CDR3 loop reads CASSPGLAGAYEQYF. For the CDR3, the DNA is TGTGCCAGCTCACCGGGACTAGCGGGAGCCTACGAGCAGTACTTC.